One sample yielded the 28 T cell receptor beta chains listed below, sequenced in a study of Graves' ophthalmopathy and Graves' hyperthyroidism. Amplification of the TCR beta CDR3 regions used RNA transcripts (as template). HTBI primers were used in a first-round RT-PCR, which preceded a second-round multiplex PCR. Via MiXCR, TCRdb re-called the multiplex PCR reads, giving one row per CDR3 protein. This table holds about half a million distinct CDR3 sequences, approximately 15% found once. Sequencing was done on a sample of blood. Receptors originate from a woman aged 25 to 39 with Graves' ophthalmopathy.

This clonotype was seen repeatedly, ten times or more. The chain uses TRBV12-5 and TRBJ1-2; 9 bases agree with TRBD1. The J segment lost 2 bases and the V segment lost 1 base, leaving 11 bases of the junction unmatched. This CDR3 has 18 residues. CDR1 is LGHNT and CDR2 is FRNRAP in the germline V gene. DNA for the CDR3: TGTGCTAGTGGTTTGGCCGAACCGGGACAGGGATTCAACTATGGCTACACCTTC. Translation gives CASGLAEPGQGFNYGYTF.

The sample holds many counts of this clonotype. The chain is built from TRBV19 and TRBJ1-2; tentatively, D is TRBD1 (6 bases). Germline CDR1 is LNHDA and CDR2 is SQIVND (reference sequence). The V and J ends lost 5 bases and 3 bases respectively, with 13 bases between them. The CDR3 consists of 14 residues. CDR3 sequence reads: CASSSRTVDYGYTF. As DNA, the CDR3 is TGTGCCAGTAGTTCAAGGACAGTCGACTATGGCTACACCTTC.

The chain carries TRBV12-3 or TRBV12-4 and TRBJ2-7; no clear D gene. The CDR3 contains 13 residues. V lost 6 bases to trimming and J lost 5 bases, with 14 bases between them. The CDR3 nucleotides are TGTGCCAGCAGCGATAACGTGGCAAACGAGCAGTACTTC. Protein: CASSDNVANEQYF.

This clonotype was picked up many times. The rearrangement uses TRBV6-5 and TRBJ1-6, with 9 bases that match TRBD1. Germline V gene lookup returns CDR1 MNHEY and CDR2 SVGAGI. The CDR3 consists of 18 residues. With V trimmed by 5 bases and J by 0 bases, 8 bases remained unmatched. CDR3 residues: CASSQDRGDSSYNSPLHF. The CDR3 DNA reads as TGTGCCAGCAGTCAGGACAGGGGCGACAGCTCCTATAATTCACCCCTCCACTTT.

This clonotype was counted a few times. V and J are TRBV18 and TRBJ2-7; TRBD2 aligns across 7 bases. Germline V gene data show CDR1 as KGHSH and CDR2 as LQKENI. This CDR3 contains 14 residues. Germline trimming cut 2 bases from V and 2 bases from J; bases unmatched to any gene: 3. The CDR3 is CASSPVRGAYEQYF. Here the CDR3 DNA reads TGTGCCAGCTCACCAGTACGGGGGGCCTACGAGCAGTACTTC.

This clonotype was detected only a few times. The rearrangement links TRBV5-4 to TRBJ1-6, with 8 bases fitting TRBD1. Trimming at V came to 4 bases and at J to 8 bases, leaving 11 bases not matched to a gene. CDR3 length: 16 residues. Germline CDR1 is SGHNT and CDR2 is YYREEE (reference sequence). The CDR3 region has the DNA TGTGCCAGCAGCGTAGGGACAGGCCGTTCGGATTCACCCCTCCACTTT. Its protein is CASSVGTGRSDSPLHF. Filled out from reference TRBV5-4 and TRBJ1-6, the complete variable domain reads ETGVTQSPTHLIKTRGQQVTLRCSSQSGHNTVSWYQQALGQGPQFIFQYYREEENGRGNFPPRFSGLQFPNYSSELNVNALELDDSALYLCASSVGTGRSDSPLHFGNGTRLTVT.

The chain recombines TRBV4-1 with TRBJ1-2; unclear D gene. Germline-derived CDR1 and CDR2 are MGHRA and YSYEKL. Trimming removed 2 bases at V and 4 bases at J, with 8 bases between. The CDR3 is 13 residues long. The CDR3 sequence is CASSQLDPYGYTF. The CDR3 nucleotides read TGCGCCAGCAGCCAACTGGACCCCTATGGCTACACCTTC.

This clonotype was seen ten or more times. The chain employs TRBV7-3 and TRBJ1-1, with D uncertain. V lost 4 bases and J lost 9, with 18 bases in between. CDR3 length equals 14 residues. Germline CDR1 reads SGHTA; CDR2 reads FQGTGA. CDR3 bases: TGTGCCAGCAGCTCCACCGCGGGCCTTACAAAAGCTTTCTTT. Translated, it gives CASSSTAGLTKAFF.

This chain joins TRBV9 and TRBJ2-2, with D unclear. Trimming removed 4 bases at V and 6 bases at J, with 16 bases between. Germline CDR1 and CDR2: SGDLS and YYNGEE. The CDR3 totals 15 residues. In DNA form, the CDR3 reads TGTGCCAGCAGCCTAACGATTGCTCCGTCCGGGGAGCTGTTTTTT. Its protein is CASSLTIAPSGELFF.

This clonotype showed up just a few times. The chain has TRBV11-2 and TRBJ1-1; D might be TRBD1 (6 bases). Germline V gene data show CDR1 as SGHAT and CDR2 as FQNNGV. V was cut by 0 bases and J by 3 bases, with 14 bases left in between. This CDR3 is built from 16 residues. This chain's CDR3 is CASSLDRPGADTEAFF. CDR3 DNA sequence: TGTGCCAGCAGCTTAGATCGGCCGGGGGCGGACACTGAAGCTTTCTTT.

This clonotype was observed a handful of times. This chain joins TRBV4-1 and TRBJ2-2; 8 bases align to TRBD2. Germline V gene lookup returns CDR1 MGHRA and CDR2 YSYEKL. V dropped 3 bases and J dropped 6; count of bases not matched to a gene: 6. This CDR3 is 15 amino acids long. This chain's CDR3 is CASSHDGREPGELFF. The CDR3 DNA follows: TGCGCCAGCAGCCACGACGGGAGGGAACCCGGGGAGCTGTTTTTT.

This clonotype appeared many times. The V call is TRBV9, the J call TRBJ2-7; TRBD1 aligns across 8 bases. This CDR3 region has 14 residues. Germline V lookup: CDR1 SGDLS, CDR2 YYNGEE. Trimming removed 2 bases from V and 2 bases from J; junction bases left unmatched: 3. The CDR3 region is CASSVDRGAYEQYF. CDR3 nucleotide sequence: TGTGCCAGCAGCGTCGACAGGGGCGCCTACGAGCAGTACTTC.

This clonotype was detected a few times. This chain uses TRBV4-1 with TRBJ2-5; D is possibly TRBD1 (6 bases). This CDR3 has 16 residues. Looked up from germline, CDR1 is MGHRA and CDR2 is YSYEKL. V was shortened by 1 base and J by 5 bases, with 17 bases between the two germline ends. CDR3 DNA: TGCGCCAGCAGCCAAGGCCTTTCCAGGGGTTTGGAGACCCAGTACTTC. Amino acid sequence: CASSQGLSRGLETQYF.

This clonotype was detected only a few times. The chain uses TRBV5-1 and TRBJ2-2; D call uncertain. The CDR3 consists of 15 residues. Trimming pared 0 bases from V and 5 bases from J, leaving 11 bases between. Germline CDR1 and CDR2: SGHRS and YFSETQ. The CDR3 coding sequence is TGCGCCAGCAGCTTGGATTCTCATAGAACCGGGGAGCTGTTTTTT. Protein: CASSLDSHRTGELFF.

This rearrangement joins TRBV11-1 to TRBJ2-1; D call uncertain. The CDR3 sequence is 15 residues long. Trimming shortened V by 4 bases and J by 3 bases, and 13 bases separated the two germline ends. The germline CDR1 and CDR2 sequences are SGHAT and FQDESV (reference sequence). In nucleotides, the CDR3 is TGTGCCAGCAGCTCCCAAAAAGACATCTACAATGAGCAGTTCTTC. The encoded protein is CASSSQKDIYNEQFF.

Many counts were recorded for this clonotype. The chain links TRBV6-2 or TRBV6-3 to TRBJ1-2; the D is unclear. This CDR3 spans 13 amino acids. Germline V gene sequence: CDR1 MNHEY, CDR2 SVGEGT. V was cut by 2 bases and J by 4 bases, with 8 bases left in between. The CDR3 sequence is CASSYPRIYGYTF. The DNA for the CDR3 is TGTGCCAGCAGTTACCCCCGAATCTATGGCTACACCTTC.

This clonotype was recorded a few times. This rearrangement joins TRBV11-2 to TRBJ2-5; a weak D match, TRBD1 (5 bases). Germline V lookup: CDR1 SGHAT, CDR2 FQNNGV. The germline V and J ends were trimmed by 3 bases and 3 bases, with 14 bases remaining between them. The CDR3 is 15 amino acids. The CDR3 sequence: CASSFRVLREETQYF. The DNA for the CDR3 is TGTGCCAGCAGCTTTAGGGTCCTCAGGGAAGAGACCCAGTACTTC.

This clonotype was seen many times. The CDR3 nucleotides are TGCAGTGCTCGGAGGACAGTGAACACTGAAGCTTTCTTT. Translation: CSARRTVNTEAFF. This chain links TRBV20-1 with TRBJ1-1; D may be TRBD1 (6 bases). This CDR3 is 13 amino acids long. The V end was cut by 5 bases, the J end by 0 bases, with 10 bases between. Germline CDR1 is DFQATT and CDR2 is SNEGSKA (reference sequence).

The sample holds many counts of this clonotype. V and J are TRBV7-2 and TRBJ2-7; 11 nucleotides align to TRBD2. The CDR3 length is 15 residues. The V and J ends lost 4 bases and 7 bases, in that order; junction bases with no gene match: 9. Germline V gene data show CDR1 as SGHTA and CDR2 as FQGNSA. CDR3 protein: CASSSLAGGLGEQYF. The CDR3 DNA sequence: TGTGCCAGCAGCTCGCTAGCGGGGGGCCTAGGTGAGCAGTACTTC.

This clonotype was detected ten times or more. For the CDR3, the DNA is TGCAGTGCTTCGACAGGGGTAGGGGGGGCCCAGTACTTC. Amino acid sequence: CSASTGVGGAQYF. The rearrangement joins TRBV20-1 to TRBJ2-5, with D tentatively TRBD1 (8 bases). The CDR3 loop spans 13 amino acids. Trimming removed 5 bases from V and 9 bases from J, with 19 bases in between. The germline gives CDR1 DFQATT, CDR2 SNEGSKA (reference sequence).

In this sample, this clonotype turned up once. A much larger clone differs by one base, so this may be a read error. This likely comes from a read error, as the CDR3 has no conserved phenylalanine or tryptophan at its end. J is TRBJ1-3 and V is TRBV4-1; a weak D match, TRBD1 (5 bases). The V and J ends lost 4 bases and 0 bases respectively, with 13 bases between them. CDR1 and CDR2 from the germline V gene are MGHRA and YSYEKL. CDR3 length: 16 residues. CDR3 sequence (DNA): TGCGCCAGCAGCCGCGACACAGGCGTCTCTGGAAACACCATATATTAT. Translation: CASSRDTGVSGNTIYY.

This clonotype was counted many times. The V call is TRBV30, the J call TRBJ1-5; D is unresolved. The CDR3 totals 14 residues. The germline V gene encodes CDR1 GTSNPN and CDR2 SVGIG (reference sequence). With 0 bases removed from V and 2 bases from J, the gap between germline ends came to 8 bases. The CDR3 is CAWSVRQGNQPQHF. CDR3 nucleotide sequence: TGTGCCTGGAGTGTACGTCAGGGCAATCAGCCCCAGCATTTT. Full variable domain (rest looked up from reference TRBV30 and TRBJ1-5): SQTIHQWPATLVQPVGSPLSLECTVEGTSNPNLYWYRQAAGRGLQLLFYSVGIGQISSEVPQNLSASRPQDRQFILSSKKLLLSDSGFYLCAWSVRQGNQPQHFGDGTRLSIL.

This clonotype has a count of ten or more. The genes are TRBV20-1 and TRBJ1-2; D not resolved. Trimming shortened V by 5 bases and J by 12 bases, and 13 bases separated the two germline ends. Germline V gene sequence: CDR1 DFQATT, CDR2 SNEGSKA (reference sequence). The CDR3 is made up of 10 amino acids. The CDR3 DNA follows: TGCAGTGCTGTTCGGTCCGTAGACACCTTC. This codes for CSAVRSVDTF.

This clonotype occurred many times. The rearrangement uses TRBV24-1 and TRBJ1-2, with a possible D match to TRBD1 (5 bases). This CDR3 has 16 amino acids. Germline CDR1 and CDR2: KGHDR and SFDVKD. Trimming pared 3 bases from V and 2 bases from J, leaving 15 bases between. As DNA, the CDR3 is TGTGCCACCAGTGATCCCACGGGACGAGGAAACTATGGCTACACCTTC. It specifies CATSDPTGRGNYGYTF.

This clonotype was detected only a few times. This chain links TRBV7-7 with TRBJ2-2, with 11 bases matching TRBD1. The CDR3 runs to 15 residues. The germline CDR1 and CDR2 sequences are SSHAT and FNYEAQ (reference sequence). V lost 5 bases and J lost 7; bases outside the gene matches: 6. Written as DNA, the CDR3 is TGTGCCAGCAGCCCCGGGACAGGGGGTCTCGGGGAGCTGTTTTTT. Translating gives CASSPGTGGLGELFF. Full variable domain (outside the CDR3, taken from reference TRBV7-7 and TRBJ2-2): GAGVSQSPRYKVTKRGQDVTLRCDPISSHATLYWYQQALGQGPEFLTYFNYEAQPDKSGLPSDRFSAERPEGSISTLTIQRTEQRDSAMYRCASSPGTGGLGELFFGEGSRLTVL.

The chain uses TRBV30 and TRBJ2-7, with 9 bases matching TRBD1. This CDR3 comprises 13 residues. Losses at the gene ends were 4 bases for V and 4 bases for J; bases not matched to a gene: 5. Germline V lookup: CDR1 GTSNPN, CDR2 SVGIG (reference sequence). The CDR3 DNA is TGTGCCTGGAAAGACAGGGGGAGATACGAGCAGTACTTC. Translated, it gives CAWKDRGRYEQYF.

This clonotype has a count of ten or more. The V gene is TRBV11-3, the J gene TRBJ1-2, with 9 bases fitting TRBD1. Trimming at V came to 5 bases and at J to 7 bases, leaving 5 bases not matched to a gene. The CDR3 loop spans 13 amino acids. CDR1 and CDR2 (germline): SGHNT, YENEEA. CDR3 DNA: TGTGCCAGCAGCCCACAGGGGGCTAGTGGCTACACCTTC. This gives the protein CASSPQGASGYTF.

This clonotype was observed a few times. The chain is built from TRBV28 and TRBJ1-1, with no clear D. Trimming left V 4 bases short and J 1 base short, with 7 bases between. The CDR3 totals 13 residues. Germline assignment: CDR1 MDHEN and CDR2 SYDVKM. CDR3 DNA sequence: TGTGCCAGCAGTTCGGTCGCGAACACTGAAGCTTTCTTT. This codes for CASSSVANTEAFF.